The clone carrying this T cell receptor beta chain appeared many times. The antigen remains undetermined. The data originate from a study of T cells in Graves' hyperthyroidism and ophthalmopathy. General observations from the study: Peripheral blood also featured most of the thyroid clonotypes expanded above 0.001. Ophthalmopathy, as predicted by the model, came a median 6.5 months after the prediction.

Trimming removed 2 bases from V and 8 bases from J; junction bases left unmatched: 11. This CDR3 contains 15 residues. It was uncontrolled infection, other autoimmune disease, pregnancy or lactation that excluded patients. PBMCs were obtained from under 13 ml fresh peripheral blood. Researchers amplified the TCR beta CDR3 regions from RNA transcripts. HTBI primers were the set used in a first-round RT-PCR of the TCR CDR3. Each CDR3 protein is one row after TCRdb ran MiXCR on the multiplex PCR reads. This table has 700,000 or so distinct CDR3 sequences, 16% appearing once. The sample comprised blood. The receptor was derived from a man aged 18 to 30 with Graves' hyperthyroidism. The genes are TRBV12-3 or TRBV12-4 and TRBJ2-7; 8 bases match TRBD2. The CDR3 loop reads CASSLLGVGLAQQYF. The DNA of the CDR3 is TGTGCCAGCAGTTTATTGGGAGTAGGACTAGCACAGCAGTACTTC.